The sequence of this T cell receptor beta chain was determined in a study of response to subunit inactivated influenza vaccine. One entry per CDR3 protein results from TCRdb running MiXCR on the RT-PCR reads. This table holds around 600,000 distinct CDR3 sequences, about 10% found once. Germline CDR1 reads DFQATT; CDR2 reads SNEGSKA (reference sequence). The ends were cut back, 0 bases at V and 0 bases at J, with 9 bases in the middle. There are 15 residues in the CDR3. The same specimen was also included in a second study, on T cells expressing NK-cell markers. That publication notes: Template switching by 5'RACE with UMIs generated the TCR beta cDNA. Out of eight donors sequenced, seven tested HCMV-seropositive and the remaining one seronegative. What restricted sorting to alpha-beta TCR T cells in several experiments was an anti-gamma-delta TCR antibody. A handful of donors showed these clonotypes also leading the CD3+CD56-NKG2C+ fraction.

This specimen consisted of PBMCs from blood, obtained on the day of vaccination. The sequence was collected from a man aged 45-60 years who received an inactivated influenza vaccine. This rearrangement joins TRBV20-1 to TRBJ2-4; D gene uncertain. The CDR3 DNA sequence: TGCAGTGCTAGAGAAACTGTTTTAGCCAAAAACATTCAGTACTTC. Amino acid sequence: CSARETVLAKNIQYF.